This is a list of T cell receptor beta chains from one sample in a study of T cells after posttransplantation cyclophosphamide. Sequencing was performed with immunoSEQ multiplex PCR; in TCRdb, only in-frame clones are kept and a portion is missing. The sample presents about 7,700 clones, none singletons. The source material was PBMCs, sampled 94 days after allogeneic stem cell transplant with posttransplant cyclophosphamide. The receptors stem from a female patient over 55 who received an allogeneic stem cell transplant from an unrelated donor, was CMV-positive, and had acute GVHD only. The graft donor may account for some of the T cells. Both conserved end residues are part of each CDR3. The order of the fields is CDR3 protein, CDR3 DNA, J gene, clone size, V gene, D gene. A D gene is named only where the DNA matches it firmly. Clone size, where shown, is once, few, many, or a class for clones that have expanded.

CDR3 protein: CASSMDRGNSPLHF
CDR3 DNA: TGTGCCAGCAGCATGGACAGGGGGAATTCACCCCTCCACTTT
J gene: TRBJ1-6
clone size: many
V gene: TRBV12-3/TRBV12-4
D gene: TRBD1

CDR3 protein: CASSLSSNQPQHF
CDR3 DNA: TGTGCCAGTAGTCTCAGTAGCAATCAGCCCCAGCATTTT
J gene: TRBJ1-5
clone size: many
V gene: TRBV19
D gene: -

CDR3 protein: CSVAAGTGGNEQFF
CDR3 DNA: TGCAGCGTTGCCGCCGGGACAGGGGGCAATGAGCAGTTCTTC
J gene: TRBJ2-1
clone size: few
V gene: TRBV29-1
D gene: TRBD1

CDR3 protein: CASSQDLTGGKAGELFF
CDR3 DNA: TGTGCCAGCAGCCAAGATCTGACAGGGGGCAAGGCCGGGGAGCTGTTTTTT
J gene: TRBJ2-2
clone size: -
V gene: TRBV4-2
D gene: TRBD1

CDR3 protein: CASSDLTGKNYGYTF
CDR3 DNA: TGTGCCAGCAGCGACCTGACAGGGAAAAACTATGGCTACACCTTC
J gene: TRBJ1-2
clone size: many
V gene: TRBV7-9
D gene: TRBD1

CDR3 protein: CASSLDGLAAYEQYF
CDR3 DNA: TGCGCCAGCAGCTTGGACGGACTAGCGGCCTACGAGCAGTACTTC
J gene: TRBJ2-7
clone size: many
V gene: TRBV5-1
D gene: TRBD2

CDR3 protein: CASSTGTGDVGNQPQHF
CDR3 DNA: TGTGCCAGCAGCACCGGGACAGGGGACGTGGGCAATCAGCCCCAGCATTTT
J gene: TRBJ1-5
clone size: many
V gene: TRBV7-8
D gene: TRBD1

CDR3 protein: CASLGSGGAHLYNEQFF
CDR3 DNA: TGCGCCAGCTTAGGCTCGGGGGGGGCTCACCTTTACAATGAGCAGTTCTTC
J gene: TRBJ2-1
clone size: many
V gene: TRBV10-1
D gene: TRBD2

CDR3 protein: CASSATGDSSANTEAFF
CDR3 DNA: TGTGCCAGCAGTGCGACAGGGGACTCGTCGGCGAACACTGAAGCTTTCTTT
J gene: TRBJ1-1
clone size: many
V gene: TRBV6-1
D gene: TRBD1

CDR3 protein: CASSLTGEGNQPQHF
CDR3 DNA: TGTGCCAGCAGTCTGACAGGGGAGGGCAATCAGCCCCAGCATTTT
J gene: TRBJ1-5
clone size: many
V gene: TRBV6-6
D gene: TRBD1

CDR3 protein: CASSLRDSTYEQYF
CDR3 DNA: TGTGCCAGCAGTCTCCGGGACAGTACCTACGAGCAGTACTTC
J gene: TRBJ2-7
clone size: many
V gene: TRBV27
D gene: TRBD1

CDR3 protein: CASSRRTDTQYF
CDR3 DNA: TGTGCCAGCAGCCGGCGGACAGATACGCAGTATTTT
J gene: TRBJ2-3
clone size: many
V gene: TRBV5-4
D gene: -

CDR3 protein: CASSERTGGNEQFF
CDR3 DNA: TGTGCCAGCAGTGAAAGGACAGGGGGCAATGAGCAGTTCTTC
J gene: TRBJ2-1
clone size: many
V gene: TRBV6-1
D gene: TRBD1

CDR3 protein: CASSYSVVARVDEQFF
CDR3 DNA: TGTGCCAGCAGTTACTCCGTGGTAGCTCGCGTCGATGAGCAGTTCTTC
J gene: TRBJ2-1
clone size: many
V gene: TRBV6-2/TRBV6-3
D gene: -

CDR3 protein: CASSPSTSGRWSYEQYF
CDR3 DNA: TGTGCCAGCTCACCCTCCACTAGCGGGAGATGGTCCTACGAGCAGTACTTC
J gene: TRBJ2-7
clone size: many
V gene: TRBV18
D gene: TRBD2

CDR3 protein: CASSYPGLAGLDTQYF
CDR3 DNA: TGTGCCAGCAGTTACCCCGGACTAGCGGGATTAGATACGCAGTATTTT
J gene: TRBJ2-3
clone size: many
V gene: TRBV28
D gene: TRBD2

CDR3 protein: CASSVLTGGGNTEAFF
CDR3 DNA: TGTGCCAGCAGCGTACTGACAGGGGGCGGGAACACTGAAGCTTTCTTT
J gene: TRBJ1-1
clone size: many
V gene: TRBV9
D gene: TRBD1

CDR3 protein: CASSLALGQGFYEQYF
CDR3 DNA: TGTGCCAGCAGCTTAGCCTTGGGACAGGGATTCTACGAGCAGTACTTC
J gene: TRBJ2-7
clone size: many
V gene: TRBV7-8
D gene: TRBD1

CDR3 protein: CASSTRTSWGPVNNEQFF
CDR3 DNA: TGTGCCAGCTCAACAAGGACTAGCTGGGGACCGGTGAACAATGAGCAGTTCTTC
J gene: TRBJ2-1
clone size: medium-sized
V gene: TRBV18
D gene: TRBD2

CDR3 protein: CASSPVNSNQPQHF
CDR3 DNA: TGTGCCAGCAGCCCGGTCAATAGCAATCAGCCCCAGCATTTT
J gene: TRBJ1-5
clone size: -
V gene: TRBV5-5
D gene: -

CDR3 protein: CASSQALPGQGWTGELFF
CDR3 DNA: TGCGCCAGCAGCCAAGCTTTGCCGGGACAGGGCTGGACCGGGGAGCTGTTTTTT
J gene: TRBJ2-2
clone size: -
V gene: TRBV4-3
D gene: TRBD1

CDR3 protein: CASTQRAPAGETQYF
CDR3 DNA: TGCGCCAGCACCCAGCGGGCCCCGGCGGGAGAGACCCAGTACTTC
J gene: TRBJ2-5
clone size: few
V gene: TRBV23-1
D gene: -

CDR3 protein: CATSDGGTNYGYTF
CDR3 DNA: TGTGCCACCAGTGATGGCGGCACTAACTATGGCTACACCTTC
J gene: TRBJ1-2
clone size: many
V gene: TRBV24-1
D gene: -

CDR3 protein: CASSPSFSGRALETQYF
CDR3 DNA: TGTGCCAGCAGTCCTAGCTTTAGCGGGAGGGCCTTGGAGACCCAGTACTTC
J gene: TRBJ2-5
clone size: few
V gene: TRBV7-2
D gene: TRBD2

CDR3 protein: CASIFRGNYGYTF
CDR3 DNA: TGTGCCAGCATCTTCAGGGGAAACTATGGCTACACCTTC
J gene: TRBJ1-2
clone size: many
V gene: TRBV2
D gene: -

CDR3 protein: CASSLEFLPSSYEQYF
CDR3 DNA: TGTGCCAGCAGTTTAGAATTTCTACCGAGCTCCTACGAGCAGTACTTC
J gene: TRBJ2-7
clone size: many
V gene: TRBV28
D gene: -

CDR3 protein: CASTRDRPYEQYF
CDR3 DNA: TGTGCCAGCACCCGGGACAGGCCCTACGAGCAGTACTTC
J gene: TRBJ2-7
clone size: many
V gene: TRBV28
D gene: TRBD1

CDR3 protein: CASRYRDSNEQFF
CDR3 DNA: TGTGCCAGCAGGTACCGGGACAGCAATGAGCAGTTCTTC
J gene: TRBJ2-1
clone size: medium-sized
V gene: TRBV2
D gene: TRBD1

CDR3 protein: CASSVRDRGGYTF
CDR3 DNA: TGTGCCAGCAGCGTCCGGGACAGGGGAGGCTACACCTTC
J gene: TRBJ1-2
clone size: many
V gene: TRBV5-5
D gene: TRBD1

CDR3 protein: CASGGRLGGTDTQYF
CDR3 DNA: TGTGCCAGCGGTGGTAGGCTTGGGGGGACAGATACGCAGTATTTT
J gene: TRBJ2-3
clone size: many
V gene: TRBV11-2
D gene: -

CDR3 protein: CASRPTGGRGNQPQHF
CDR3 DNA: TGTGCCAGCAGACCTACGGGGGGGAGAGGCAATCAGCCCCAGCATTTT
J gene: TRBJ1-5
clone size: many
V gene: TRBV2
D gene: -

CDR3 protein: CASSSRGGDQPQHF
CDR3 DNA: TGTGCCAGCAGCTCAAGGGGCGGGGATCAGCCCCAGCATTTT
J gene: TRBJ1-5
clone size: many
V gene: TRBV7-3
D gene: -

CDR3 protein: CASSYSPETGGNTIYF
CDR3 DNA: TGTGCCAGCAGTTACTCCCCAGAGACAGGAGGAAACACCATATATTTT
J gene: TRBJ1-3
clone size: many
V gene: TRBV6-6
D gene: -

CDR3 protein: CASSLDRGGSPLHF
CDR3 DNA: TGTGCCAGTAGTTTGGACAGGGGAGGCTCACCCCTCCACTTT
J gene: TRBJ1-6
clone size: many
V gene: TRBV19
D gene: TRBD1

CDR3 protein: CASGGNYEQYF
CDR3 DNA: TGTGCCAGCGGGGGCAACTACGAGCAGTACTTC
J gene: TRBJ2-7
clone size: many
V gene: TRBV28
D gene: -

CDR3 protein: CASSRGLANTGELFF
CDR3 DNA: TGTGCCAGCAGCCGGGGACTAGCGAACACCGGGGAGCTGTTTTTT
J gene: TRBJ2-2
clone size: many
V gene: TRBV7-3
D gene: TRBD2

CDR3 protein: CATSENRDTGELFF
CDR3 DNA: TGTGCCACCAGTGAGAACAGGGACACCGGGGAGCTGTTTTTT
J gene: TRBJ2-2
clone size: many
V gene: TRBV24-1
D gene: -

CDR3 protein: CASSVGGGQGRQFF
CDR3 DNA: TGTGCCAGCAGCGTGGGGGGGGGACAGGGTAGGCAGTTCTTC
J gene: TRBJ2-1
clone size: many
V gene: TRBV5-4
D gene: TRBD1

CDR3 protein: CASSGTGGNTQYF
CDR3 DNA: TGTGCCAGTAGTGGGACAGGGGGAAATACGCAGTATTTT
J gene: TRBJ2-3
clone size: many
V gene: TRBV19
D gene: TRBD1

CDR3 protein: CAWRKGGYTF
CDR3 DNA: TGTGCCTGGCGGAAGGGGGGCTACACCTTC
J gene: TRBJ1-2
clone size: many
V gene: TRBV30
D gene: -

CDR3 protein: CASSATGDSPLHF
CDR3 DNA: TGTGCCAGCAGCGCGACAGGGGATTCACCCCTCCACTTT
J gene: TRBJ1-6
clone size: many
V gene: TRBV12-3/TRBV12-4
D gene: TRBD1